Following are 13 T cell receptor beta chains from one sample sequenced in a study of T cells in Graves' hyperthyroidism and ophthalmopathy. RNA transcripts yielded amplified TCR beta CDR3 regions. First-round RT-PCR with HTBI primers amplified the TCR CDR3 region. TCRdb used MiXCR to reprocess the multiplex PCR reads, holding one entry per CDR3 protein. There are hundreds of thousands of distinct CDR3 sequences in the sample; 20% occur only once, and roughly 44% lies in the top ten. Sequences were obtained from blood. The origin of the receptors is a man in his forties with Graves' ophthalmopathy.

This clonotype was picked up a small number of times. This chain links TRBV20-1 with TRBJ2-7; 8 bases match TRBD1. With V trimmed by 2 bases and J by 3 bases, 9 bases remained unmatched. Germline-derived CDR1 and CDR2 are DFQATT and SNEGSKA (reference sequence). The CDR3 has 15 amino acids. The CDR3 region has the DNA TGCAGTGCTAGATCTGCCGGGACAGGAAACTACGAGCAGTACTTC. Translation: CSARSAGTGNYEQYF.

This clonotype was recorded many times. V and J are TRBV7-2 and TRBJ2-7; the D gene is possibly TRBD2 (5 bases). Germline V CDR1 and CDR2: SGHTA, FQGNSA. V shed 5 bases and J shed 2 bases, with 7 bases lying between them. CDR3 length: 12 residues. Here the CDR3 DNA reads TGTGCCAGCAGCGCCGGGACCTACGAGCAGTACTTC. Its protein is CASSAGTYEQYF. Based on the CDR3 plus reference TRBV7-2 and TRBJ2-7, the full variable domain is GAGVSQSPSNKVTEKGKDVELRCDPISGHTALYWYRQSLGQGLEFLIYFQGNSAPDKSGLPSDRFSAERTGGSVSTLTIQRTQQEDSAVYLCASSAGTYEQYFGPGTRLTVT.

This clonotype has only a few counts. The V gene is TRBV20-1, the J gene TRBJ2-2; tentatively, D is TRBD2 (6 bases). This CDR3 spans 15 amino acids. The germline gives CDR1 DFQATT, CDR2 SNEGSKA (reference sequence). Trimming stripped 6 bases from V and 1 base from J, with 15 bases between. Here the CDR3 DNA reads TGCAGTGCACCTCAGGGACTGCAGAACACCGGGGAGCTGTTTTTT. It specifies CSAPQGLQNTGELFF.

The chain recombines TRBV4-3 with TRBJ2-7; the D call may be TRBD1 or TRBD2 (6 bases each). Per germline, CDR1 LGHNA and CDR2 YSLEER. V was clipped by 0 bases and J by 7 bases, with 16 bases between them. The CDR3 spans 15 residues. CDR3 DNA: TGCGCCAGCAGCCAAGAAACGGGGGCCAGGACGGAGCAGTACTTC. Its protein product is CASSQETGARTEQYF.

The table lists this clonotype with many counts. V is TRBV18 and J is TRBJ1-2; unclear D gene. The CDR3 has 15 residues. Germline V gives CDR1 KGHSH, CDR2 LQKENI. Trimming took 4 bases from V and 2 from J, leaving 14 bases between them. CDR3 bases: TGTGCCAGCTCACTTCGGACGGCCGGGAACTATGGCTACACCTTC. Translating it yields CASSLRTAGNYGYTF.

This clonotype was observed many times. The V and J genes are TRBV12-3 or TRBV12-4 and TRBJ2-3; 15 bases are a match to TRBD2. This CDR3 has 18 residues. Trimming took 6 bases from V and 6 from J; bases not matched to a gene: 13. CDR3 nucleotide sequence: TGTGCCAGCAGCGGGGGACTAGCGGGAGGAGGGATCCGGGATACGCAGTATTTT. Encoded protein: CASSGGLAGGGIRDTQYF.

V gene TRBV6-1 combines with J gene TRBJ2-5; 8 bases agree with TRBD2. This CDR3 spans 13 amino acids. Germline-derived CDR1 and CDR2 are MNHNS and SASEGT. J was trimmed by 4 bases and V by 10 bases; bases with no gene match: 8. The CDR3 loop is CAILSSGTETQYF. The CDR3 region has the DNA TGTGCCATTCTCAGTAGCGGGACAGAGACCCAGTACTTC.

At least ten counts were recorded for this clonotype. The CDR3 DNA follows: TGTGCCAGCAGCACCGGGGAAGTTCGACCGCAGTACTTC. Translated, it gives CASSTGEVRPQYF. The chain carries TRBV14 and TRBJ2-7; D might be TRBD2 (5 bases). In germline, CDR1 is SGHDN, CDR2 FVKESK. The CDR3 is 13 amino acids. Trimming removed 5 bases at V and 9 bases at J, with 17 bases between.

This clonotype was observed at least ten times. The genes are TRBV30 and TRBJ1-4, with TRBD1 identical over 8 bases. V lost 4 bases and J lost 0; bases outside the gene matches: 4. This CDR3 spans 15 amino acids. CDR1 and CDR2 (germline): GTSNPN, SVGIG (reference sequence). In DNA, the CDR3 is TGTGCCTGGACCAGGGGGCTTGCAACTAATGAAAAACTGTTTTTT. Its translation: CAWTRGLATNEKLFF.

The chain has TRBV12-5 and TRBJ2-2, with TRBD1 matching over 8 bases. After removal of 0 bases from V and 4 bases from J, the junction contained 13 bases not matched to a gene. The CDR3 contains 19 residues. Germline CDR1 and CDR2: LGHNT and FRNRAP. The chain's CDR3 is CASGLVHPRQGRATGELFF. CDR3 DNA sequence: TGTGCTAGTGGTTTGGTACACCCCCGACAGGGGCGGGCCACCGGGGAGCTGTTTTTT.

The J gene is TRBJ2-1, the V gene TRBV24-1; D gene uncertain. The germline V gene encodes CDR1 KGHDR and CDR2 SFDVKD. The CDR3 extends over 12 amino acids. Trimming removed 5 bases at V and 4 bases at J, with 5 bases between. The CDR3 sequence is CATSGAYNEQFF. The CDR3 nucleotides are TGTGCCACCAGTGGAGCGTACAATGAGCAGTTCTTC.

This rearrangement joins TRBV5-1 to TRBJ1-1; TRBD1 is a possible D gene (5 bases). Trimming stripped 3 bases from V and 4 bases from J, with 13 bases between. The CDR3 loop spans 14 amino acids. Per the germline V gene, CDR1 is SGHRS and CDR2 is YFSETQ. Written as DNA, the CDR3 is TGCGCCAGCAGCTCCAGGGCAGGTGGCACTGAAGCTTTCTTT. Residues: CASSSRAGGTEAFF.

This clonotype appeared many times. The chain is built from TRBV5-1 and TRBJ1-2; D is uncertain. CDR1 SGHRS and CDR2 YFSETQ come from the germline V gene. The CDR3 totals 12 residues. Trimming stripped 4 bases from V and 4 bases from J, with 8 bases between. This CDR3 is CASSGDGYGYTF. CDR3 sequence (DNA): TGCGCCAGCAGCGGCGACGGCTATGGCTACACCTTC.